Listed here are 22 T cell receptor beta chains from one sample, sequenced in a study of blood T cell repertoires in COVID-19 (dated by TCRdb to the early 2020s). Receptor amplification or capture employed the immunoSEQ multiplex PCR assay. This immuneACCESS table, as held by TCRdb, lists in-frame sequences with V and J called but not all clones. Of the missing ones, under half trace to an unresolved V gene in checked studies; the others have no known cause. This sample has 300,000 to 450,000 clones in its table, and 70% to 90% of those were observed once. About 1.9% of the sample comes from the top ten. Sequencing was done on a sample of PBMCs or T cells enriched from blood (not recorded which). Receptors were obtained from a man in his forties in a cohort exposed to, infected with or recovered from COVID-19 (not recorded which).

This clone was counted a single time. V gene TRBV3-1 (or the pseudogene TRBV3-2) combines with J gene TRBJ1-4; the D gene is possibly TRBD1 (6 bases). This CDR3 spans 15 amino acids. From germline, CDR1 is LGHDT and CDR2 YNNKEL (reference sequence). The ends were cut back, 2 bases at V and 7 bases at J, with 14 bases in the middle. The CDR3 bases are TGTGCCAGCAGCCAAAGGGACATTTTAATTGAAAAACTGTTTTTT. Amino acids: CASSQRDILIEKLFF.

The chain joins TRBV25-1 to TRBJ2-1; TRBD2 might be the D (6 bases). CDR1 and CDR2 from the germline V gene are MGHDK and SYGVNS. The CDR3 runs to 15 residues. V gave up 6 bases and J gave up 1 base, with 13 bases separating them. CDR3 residues: CASRSVGSSYNEQFF. The CDR3 DNA follows: TGTGCCAGCAGGTCGGTCGGGAGTTCCTACAATGAGCAGTTCTTC.

The DNA of the CDR3 is TGTGCCAGCAGTTACACTACGAACACCGGGGAGCTGTTTTTT. This codes for CASSYTTNTGELFF. This chain connects TRBV2 to TRBJ2-2; D is unresolved. The CDR3 spans 14 residues. Germline assignment: CDR1 SNHLY and CDR2 FYNNEI. The germline V and J ends were trimmed by 5 bases and 0 bases, with 7 bases remaining between them.

This clone was detected only a few times. The chain is built from TRBV11-2 and TRBJ1-1; 9 bases map to TRBD1. V dropped 4 bases and J dropped 2; count of bases not matched to a gene: 14. Germline V gene data show CDR1 as SGHAT and CDR2 as FQNNGV. The length of the CDR3 is 18 residues. CDR3 sequence: CASSSVPGQGRGNTEAFF. CDR3 sequence (DNA): TGTGCCAGCAGCTCCGTCCCGGGACAGGGCAGAGGCAACACTGAAGCTTTCTTT.

V and J are TRBV3-1 (or the pseudogene TRBV3-2) and TRBJ1-2; D gene uncertain. The CDR3 covers 12 residues. CDR1 is LGHDT, CDR2 YNNKEL, per germline (reference sequence). The V gene lost 3 bases and the J gene lost 3 bases, with 5 bases spanning the gap. The CDR3 loop reads CASSQADYGYTF. CDR3 DNA: TGTGCCAGCAGCCAGGCGGACTATGGCTACACCTTC.

The CDR3 sequence: CASSSDLAGNEQFF. DNA of the CDR3: TGCGCCAGCAGCTCCGATCTAGCGGGGAATGAGCAGTTCTTC. The rearrangement links TRBV5-1 to TRBJ2-1; TRBD2 matches 9 bases. The CDR3 has 14 amino acids. Germline V lookup: CDR1 SGHRS, CDR2 YFSETQ. V was clipped by 3 bases and J by 7 bases; unmatched bases: 5.

The rearrangement uses TRBV5-1 and TRBJ2-3; the match to TRBD2 covers 7 bases. The CDR3 runs 12 residues. V shed 5 bases and J 6 bases; nucleotides not matched to a gene: 3. Germline V lookup: CDR1 SGHRS, CDR2 YFSETQ. This CDR3 is CASRTSKDTQYF. In nucleotides, the CDR3 is TGCGCCAGCAGGACTAGCAAGGATACGCAGTATTTT.

J is TRBJ2-3 and V is TRBV5-1, with 7 nucleotides matching TRBD2. The CDR3 totals 14 residues. Unmatched junction bases numbered 8, after V lost 5 bases and J lost 5 bases. Germline assignment: CDR1 SGHRS and CDR2 YFSETQ. CDR3: CASRVAGVRDTQYF. CDR3 nucleotide sequence: TGCGCCAGCAGGGTGGCGGGAGTTAGAGATACGCAGTATTTT.

This clone was picked up one time. The chain is built from TRBV3-1 (or the pseudogene TRBV3-2) and TRBJ1-5; 9 positions match TRBD1. This CDR3 is built from 16 residues. Unmatched junction bases numbered 7, after V lost 0 bases and J lost 7 bases. Germline V lookup: CDR1 LGHDT, CDR2 YNNKEL (reference sequence). Here the CDR3 reads CASSQEGGTGKQPQHF. The CDR3 bases are TGTGCCAGCAGCCAAGAAGGGGGGACAGGGAAGCAGCCCCAGCATTTT.

The chain recombines TRBV7-9 with TRBJ2-1; 14 bases are a match to TRBD2. Looked up from germline, CDR1 is SEHNR and CDR2 is FQNEAQ (reference sequence). This CDR3 spans 17 amino acids. V trimming: 1 base; J trimming: 7 bases; junction bases outside the gene matches: 6. CDR3 loop: CASSLGSGLAGENEQFF. CDR3 coding DNA: TGTGCCAGCAGCTTAGGGTCGGGACTAGCGGGAGAGAATGAGCAGTTCTTC.

V usage is TRBV29-1 and J usage is TRBJ2-2, with D maybe TRBD2 (5 bases). Between the trimmed V and J ends, which lost 1 base and 5 bases, there was a span of 11 bases. The CDR3 totals 14 residues. Germline assignment: CDR1 SQVTM and CDR2 ANQGSEA. CDR3: CSVEGRERTGELFF. CDR3 bases: TGCAGCGTTGAAGGACGGGAAAGGACCGGGGAGCTGTTTTTT.

This clone was recorded at least ten times. The V and J genes are TRBV4-2 and TRBJ1-1; a possible D gene is TRBD1 (6 bases). The CDR3 length is 16 residues. Trimming removed 1 base at V and 5 bases at J, with 17 bases between. Germline V gives CDR1 LGHNA, CDR2 YNFKEQ. CDR3 DNA sequence: TGTGCCAGCAGCCAAGTTCTTGCAGGGGAGGGAACTGAAGCTTTCTTT. Translated, it gives CASSQVLAGEGTEAFF.

The chain uses TRBV28 and TRBJ1-5; possibly TRBD1 for D (6 bases). CDR1 is MDHEN, CDR2 SYDVKM, per germline. Trimming pared 5 bases from V and 4 bases from J, leaving 9 bases between. CDR3 length: 13 residues. In DNA, the CDR3 is TGTGCCAGCAGTGGCCAGGGGAATCAGCCCCAGCATTTT. Protein: CASSGQGNQPQHF.

The chain links TRBV7-9 to TRBJ1-2; no firm D call. Trimming removed 5 bases from V and 4 bases from J, with 11 bases in between. Germline-derived CDR1 and CDR2 are SEHNR and FQNEAQ (reference sequence). The CDR3 loop spans 13 amino acids. The CDR3 here is CASSQTARYGYTF. The CDR3 DNA follows: TGTGCCAGCAGCCAAACAGCCCGCTATGGCTACACCTTC.

V and J are TRBV5-6 and TRBJ2-7; 9 bases match TRBD1. Unmatched junction bases numbered 4, after V lost 0 bases and J lost 0 bases. Germline lookup yields CDR1 SGHDT and CDR2 YYEEEE. The CDR3 has 16 amino acids. CDR3 sequence: CASSLEGQGSSYEQYF. The CDR3 DNA sequence: TGTGCCAGCAGCTTGGAGGGACAGGGAAGCTCCTACGAGCAGTACTTC.

The V call is TRBV15, the J call TRBJ1-4; D uncertain. Trimming took off 0 bases at V and 6 bases at J, with 8 bases between the two ends. The CDR3 loop spans 14 amino acids. Germline CDR1 is LNHNV and CDR2 is YYDKDF (reference sequence). DNA of the CDR3: TGTGCCACCAGCAGAGATTTGGCGGATGAAAAACTGTTTTTT. Translating gives CATSRDLADEKLFF.

This rearrangement joins TRBV7-8 to TRBJ2-1, with 7 bases matching TRBD2. With 3 bases clipped from V and 3 bases from J, the junction kept 5 bases outside the gene matches. This CDR3 has 15 residues. Germline CDR1 is SGHVS and CDR2 is FQNEAQ. This CDR3 reads CASSLMERDYNEQFF. The CDR3 DNA follows: TGTGCCAGCAGCTTGATGGAGCGGGACTACAATGAGCAGTTCTTC.

This clone was recorded a few times. This rearrangement joins TRBV28 to TRBJ1-2; TRBD1 might be the D (5 bases). The CDR3 totals 11 residues. V lost 2 bases to trimming and J lost 10 bases, with 8 bases between them. Germline assignment: CDR1 MDHEN and CDR2 SYDVKM. CDR3 sequence reads: CASSLKGIYTF. The CDR3, as DNA: TGTGCCAGCAGTTTAAAGGGGATCTACACCTTC.

The rearrangement uses TRBV5-1 and TRBJ2-3, with 9 nucleotides matching TRBD2. The CDR3 length is 14 residues. Germline assignment: CDR1 SGHRS and CDR2 YFSETQ. The trim removed 4 bases at V and 2 bases at J, leaving 2 bases unmatched. CDR3 DNA sequence: TGCGCCAGCAGCGGCGGGAGGGCCACAGATACGCAGTATTTT. It specifies CASSGGRATDTQYF.

This sequence joins TRBV2 and TRBJ1-5; D is unresolved. This CDR3 is 13 amino acids long. V dropped 6 bases and J dropped 6 bases, with 12 bases sitting between them. Germline CDR1 reads SNHLY; CDR2 reads FYNNEI. CDR3 sequence reads: CASRPEVGQPQHF. In DNA form, the CDR3 reads TGTGCCAGCAGGCCGGAGGTCGGTCAGCCCCAGCATTTT.

The chain employs TRBV11-1 and TRBJ2-7, with 7 bases fitting TRBD1. With V trimmed by 5 bases and J by 1 base, 8 bases remained unmatched. The CDR3 covers 15 residues. Per germline, CDR1 SGHAT and CDR2 FQDESV (reference sequence). The DNA for the CDR3 is TGTGCCAGCAGCGTAAGACAGGGCCTTTCCTACGAGCAGTACTTC. Translation: CASSVRQGLSYEQYF.

The rearrangement joins TRBV28 to TRBJ1-2, with a weak D call TRBD1 (6 bases). Deletions cut 3 bases from V and 4 bases from J, with 12 bases between. This CDR3 has 14 amino acids. Germline CDR1 and CDR2: MDHEN and SYDVKM. This chain's CDR3 is CASSLVEGGYGYTF. CDR3 bases: TGTGCCAGCAGTTTGGTTGAAGGGGGCTATGGCTACACCTTC.